This T cell receptor (beta chain) was observed in a study of T-cell memory formation after mild COVID-19. Overall study results and limits: Contracting CD4+ clones were located mainly in CM and EM, and CD8+ clones in EMRA.

CDR1 and CDR2 (germline): ENHRY, SYGVKD. The V gene lost 9 bases and the J gene lost 0 bases, with 9 bases spanning the gap. There are 13 residues in the CDR3. Using constant-segment primers, 5'RACE produced TCR alpha and TCR beta cDNA libraries carrying sample barcodes and UMIs. Using its own MiXCR run on the 5' RACE reads, TCRdb lists one record per CDR3 protein. The table shows about 180,000 distinct CDR3 sequences, with 16% occurring only once. This clonotype was observed a handful of times. What it binds is unknown. The chain recombines TRBV10-3 with TRBJ2-1; maybe TRBD1 (5 bases). Material: PBMCs or a T cell subset sorted from them (not recorded which). The TCR sequence derives from an adult woman who had mild COVID-19 (a few samples of this study predate the infection). Cell type and time point are not known. CDR3 amino acids: CAIQGSSYNEQFF. As DNA, the CDR3 is TGTGCCATTCAGGGAAGCTCCTACAATGAGCAGTTCTTC.